Listed below are T cell receptor beta chains from one sample, sequenced in a study of post-analysis software for immune sequencing data. TCRdb reprocessed the PCR reads via MiXCR and lists one record per CDR3 protein. The sample holds hundreds of thousands of distinct CDR3 sequences, around 27% seen once. Input material: blood. These TCRs come from a girl aged 5 to 17 with multiple sclerosis. Both conserved end residues are part of each CDR3. The D gene is left open where the match is weak. Where a row states a size, it is once, few, many or the class of an expanded clone; other rows omit it.

v_gene: TRBV20-1; abundance: NA; j_gene: TRBJ1-5; d_gene: NA; CDR3aa: CSARDRGASGSQHF; CDR3nt: TGCAGTGCTAGAGATCGGGGGGCTTCGGGGTCCCAGCATTTT
v_gene: TRBV9; abundance: few; j_gene: TRBJ2-1; d_gene: TRBD2; CDR3aa: CASSVGTSGNEQFF; CDR3nt: TGTGCCAGCAGCGTGGGGACTAGCGGCAATGAGCAGTTCTTC
v_gene: TRBV20-1; abundance: few; j_gene: TRBJ2-5; d_gene: NA; CDR3aa: CSAQTRQGRGETQYF; CDR3nt: TGCAGTGCCCAAACCCGGCAGGGTCGGGGAGAGACCCAGTACTTC
v_gene: TRBV7-2; abundance: NA; j_gene: TRBJ2-4; d_gene: TRBD2; CDR3aa: CASSLGTGTRYYKQYF; CDR3nt: TGTGCCAGCAGCTTAGGAACCGGGACTAGGTACTACAAGCAGTACTTC
v_gene: TRBV7-2; abundance: few; j_gene: TRBJ1-2; d_gene: TRBD1; CDR3aa: CASSSRQGGNGYTF; CDR3nt: TGTGCCAGCAGCTCCAGACAGGGGGGCAATGGCTACACCTTC
v_gene: TRBV24-1; abundance: once; j_gene: TRBJ2-2; d_gene: TRBD1; CDR3aa: CATSEPGQGHTGELFF; CDR3nt: TGTGCCACCAGTGAGCCGGGACAGGGACACACCGGGGAGCTGTTTTTT
v_gene: TRBV27; abundance: NA; j_gene: TRBJ2-3; d_gene: NA; CDR3aa: CASSSRVLISTDTQYF; CDR3nt: TGTGCCAGCAGTTCAAGGGTCCTCATTAGCACAGATACGCAGTATTTT
v_gene: TRBV28; abundance: NA; j_gene: TRBJ2-7; d_gene: NA; CDR3aa: CASSFGRHVGYF; CDR3nt: TGTGCCAGCAGTTTCGGACGGCACGTGGGGTACTTC
v_gene: TRBV29-1; abundance: many; j_gene: TRBJ2-3; d_gene: NA; CDR3aa: CSVGVGTDTQYF; CDR3nt: TGCAGCGTCGGCGTTGGCACAGATACGCAGTATTTT
v_gene: TRBV7-2; abundance: few; j_gene: TRBJ1-2; d_gene: TRBD1; CDR3aa: CASTQTGPPYGYTF; CDR3nt: TGTGCCAGCACTCAGACAGGGCCTCCTTATGGCTACACCTTC